These T cell receptor beta chains were read from a single sample in a study of breast tumors, draining lymph nodes, adjacent tissues. In TCRdb, the multiplex PCR reads were re-called with MiXCR into one record per CDR3 protein. The sample includes about 12,000 distinct CDR3 sequences, less than 85% seen only once; the top ten take 44%. Specimen: tumor-adjacent breast tissue. Receptors originate from a female donor with breast cancer. Some clones in this sample may be carry-over from other donors' samples. Both conserved end residues are part of each CDR3. A D gene is named only where the DNA matches it firmly. Rows may omit the clone size; those that give it use once, few, many or a size class.

TRBV4-1	TRBJ2-1	-	TRBD2	TGCGCCAGCAGCCAAGACGAGACTAGCGCCTACAATGAGCAGTTCTTC	CASSQDETSAYNEQFF
TRBV3-1	TRBJ1-3	-	-	TGTGCCAGCAGTGACAGATACACCATATATTTT	CASSDRYTIYF
TRBV24-1	TRBJ2-1	-	-	TGTGCCACCAGTCCCACTTCCTACAATGAGCAGTTCTTC	CATSPTSYNEQFF
TRBV2	TRBJ2-7	-	-	TGTGCCAGCACGCAGCCTCCCTCCTACGAGCAGTACTTC	CASTQPPSYEQYF
TRBV9	TRBJ2-3	-	TRBD2	TGTGCCAGCAGCGCCCTGGGGGGGAGCACAGATACGCAGTATTTT	CASSALGGSTDTQYF
TRBV20-1	TRBJ2-1	-	TRBD2	TGCAGTGCTCCCACTAGCGGGAGGGCCAACAATGAGCAGTTCTTC	CSAPTSGRANNEQFF
TRBV2	TRBJ1-2	-	-	TGTGCCAGCGGGGGACTGCTGAGGGACGGCTACACCTTC	CASGGLLRDGYTF
TRBV20-1	TRBJ2-2	large	-	TGCAGTGCCCTGGACCTGACGAACACCGGGGAGCTGTTTTTT	CSALDLTNTGELFF
TRBV20-1	TRBJ2-3	-	TRBD1	TGCAGTGCTAACCCTGGACAGGTGGGATCAGGTACGCAGTATTTT	CSANPGQVGSGTQYF
TRBV6-6	TRBJ2-1	-	TRBD2	TGTGCCAGCAGTTTCGACGGGACTAGCGGGCTCAATGAGCAGTTCTTC	CASSFDGTSGLNEQFF
TRBV20-1	TRBJ2-2	-	TRBD2	TGCAGTGCTACAGCGGGAGCGAACACCGGGGAGCTGTTTTTT	CSATAGANTGELFF
TRBV5-1	TRBJ2-7	-	TRBD2	TGCGCCAGCAGCTTGGTAAGCTCACTAGCGGGATCCTACGAGCAGCACTTC	CASSLVSSLAGSYEQHF
TRBV10-3	TRBJ2-1	-	TRBD2	TGTGCCATCAGTGAGACTAGCGGGAGGGACTCCTACAATGAGCAGTTCTTC	CAISETSGRDSYNEQFF
TRBV29-1	TRBJ2-1	-	TRBD1	TGCAGCATAACCACAGGGGGCCCTGGTGAGCAGTTCTTC	CSITTGGPGEQFF
TRBV12-3/TRBV12-4	TRBJ2-7	-	-	TGTGCCAGCAGTCCCTCTAGGGCCGAGCAGTACTTC	CASSPSRAEQYF
TRBV5-1	TRBJ1-6	-	-	TGCGCCAGCAGTTCTGACGGAACCTATAATTCACCCCTCCACTTT	CASSSDGTYNSPLHF
TRBV5-1	TRBJ2-1	-	-	TGCGCCAGCAGCCCAAACGTTGGTGACAATGAGCAGTTCTTC	CASSPNVGDNEQFF
TRBV4-3	TRBJ2-3	-	TRBD2	TGCGCCAGCAGCCAAGATCGAGCGGGAGTTCAATTTACAGATACGCAGTATTTT	CASSQDRAGVQFTDTQYF
TRBV20-1	TRBJ2-7	-	-	TGCAGTGCTAGTGACTCCGCCTACGAGCAGTACTTC	CSASDSAYEQYF
TRBV11-3	TRBJ2-7	once	-	TGTGCCAGCAGCTTAGGGCAGGGAGCCTACGAGCAGTACTTC	CASSLGQGAYEQYF
TRBV28	TRBJ1-4	-	TRBD1	TGTGCCAGCGATAGGACAGGGGACCCTAGGGGAAAACTGTTTTTT	CASDRTGDPRGKLFF
TRBV24-1	TRBJ2-1	-	-	TGTGCCACCAGTGCCCACATCCCCGGGGATGAGCAGTTCTTC	CATSAHIPGDEQFF
TRBV12-5	TRBJ2-3	-	TRBD2	TGTGCTAGTGGTCCGGGGACTAGCGGGAGCGCAGATACGCAGTATTTT	CASGPGTSGSADTQYF
TRBV27	TRBJ2-5	-	TRBD2	TGTGCCAGCAGTTTATCGGTAGCGGGAGACCAAGAGACCCAGTACTTC	CASSLSVAGDQETQYF
TRBV10-1	TRBJ2-1	-	TRBD2	TGCGCCAGCAGTGGTATAGCGGGAGGGAATGAGCAGTTCTTC	CASSGIAGGNEQFF
TRBV20-1	TRBJ2-1	-	-	TGCAGTGCTCGACTTTGGGTTGAGCAGTTCTTC	CSARLWVEQFF
TRBV19	TRBJ1-1	once	-	TGTGCCAGCAATCCTAATTTCATCACAGGCGACGGCACTGAAGCTTTCTTT	CASNPNFITGDGTEAFF
TRBV11-2	TRBJ2-7	medium-sized	-	TGTGCCAGCAGCTTAGATCTTGGGCCGGCGTACGAGCAGTACTTC	CASSLDLGPAYEQYF
TRBV6-1	TRBJ2-7	many	TRBD1	TGTGCCAGCAGTGCCACGGACAGGTACTACGAGCAGTACTTC	CASSATDRYYEQYF
TRBV19	TRBJ2-3	many	-	TGTGCCAGTAGCATGGACAGAGCTAGCACAGATACGCAGTATTTT	CASSMDRASTDTQYF
TRBV6-1	TRBJ2-7	-	TRBD1	TGTGCCAGCGGCTTACACGGGACAGGGGGTTACGAGCAGTACTTC	CASGLHGTGGYEQYF
TRBV18	TRBJ2-5	-	-	TGTGCCAGCTCGCAGGGGACTGGTGCGAAGACCCAGTACTTC	CASSQGTGAKTQYF
TRBV7-9	TRBJ2-6	few	TRBD2	TGTGCCAGCAGCTTAGCGGCGGGAGCGAGCTCTGGGGCCAACGTCCTGACTTTC	CASSLAAGASSGANVLTF
TRBV7-2	TRBJ2-2	once	-	TGTGCCAGCAGCCTAATTAGAGACACCGGGGAGCTGTTTTTT	CASSLIRDTGELFF
TRBV3-1	TRBJ1-6	few	-	TGTGCCAGCAGCCCCGATCTCGTCGACGAGGATAATTCACCCCTCCACTTT	CASSPDLVDEDNSPLHF
TRBV7-2	TRBJ2-3	few	-	TGTGCCAGCAGCTTATTAGGGGAAGATACGCAGTATTTT	CASSLLGEDTQYF
TRBV20-1	TRBJ1-4	-	TRBD1	TGCAGTGCTAAAGGGACAGGGGGCGGTGAAAAACTGTTTTTT	CSAKGTGGGEKLFF
TRBV29-1	TRBJ2-3	-	TRBD2	TGCAGCGTTGAAGGGTCTAGCGGGTCCACAAATACGCAGTATTTT	CSVEGSSGSTNTQYF